The clone carrying this T cell receptor beta chain was recorded only once. This sample stems from a study of blood T cell repertoires in COVID-19. Study at large: Specimens from acute and convalescent COVID-19 originated in the United States, Italy and Spain.

This CDR3 spans 14 amino acids. Germline lookup yields CDR1 MDHEN and CDR2 SYDVKM. The V and J ends lost 5 bases and 2 bases, in that order; junction bases with no gene match: 5. Here immunoSEQ multiplex PCR was the method, and the copy in TCRdb shows in-frame clones only, minus some. Among approximately 190,000 clones listed, roughly four fifths were seen once. The sequence came from a man younger than 40 with active or convalescent COVID-19. Source material: peripheral blood. V usage is TRBV28 and J usage is TRBJ2-7; 8 positions match TRBD2. CDR3 nucleotides: TGTGCCAGCAGTGACCGGGGGGGCCCCTACGAGCAGTACGTC. As protein: CASSDRGGPYEQYV.